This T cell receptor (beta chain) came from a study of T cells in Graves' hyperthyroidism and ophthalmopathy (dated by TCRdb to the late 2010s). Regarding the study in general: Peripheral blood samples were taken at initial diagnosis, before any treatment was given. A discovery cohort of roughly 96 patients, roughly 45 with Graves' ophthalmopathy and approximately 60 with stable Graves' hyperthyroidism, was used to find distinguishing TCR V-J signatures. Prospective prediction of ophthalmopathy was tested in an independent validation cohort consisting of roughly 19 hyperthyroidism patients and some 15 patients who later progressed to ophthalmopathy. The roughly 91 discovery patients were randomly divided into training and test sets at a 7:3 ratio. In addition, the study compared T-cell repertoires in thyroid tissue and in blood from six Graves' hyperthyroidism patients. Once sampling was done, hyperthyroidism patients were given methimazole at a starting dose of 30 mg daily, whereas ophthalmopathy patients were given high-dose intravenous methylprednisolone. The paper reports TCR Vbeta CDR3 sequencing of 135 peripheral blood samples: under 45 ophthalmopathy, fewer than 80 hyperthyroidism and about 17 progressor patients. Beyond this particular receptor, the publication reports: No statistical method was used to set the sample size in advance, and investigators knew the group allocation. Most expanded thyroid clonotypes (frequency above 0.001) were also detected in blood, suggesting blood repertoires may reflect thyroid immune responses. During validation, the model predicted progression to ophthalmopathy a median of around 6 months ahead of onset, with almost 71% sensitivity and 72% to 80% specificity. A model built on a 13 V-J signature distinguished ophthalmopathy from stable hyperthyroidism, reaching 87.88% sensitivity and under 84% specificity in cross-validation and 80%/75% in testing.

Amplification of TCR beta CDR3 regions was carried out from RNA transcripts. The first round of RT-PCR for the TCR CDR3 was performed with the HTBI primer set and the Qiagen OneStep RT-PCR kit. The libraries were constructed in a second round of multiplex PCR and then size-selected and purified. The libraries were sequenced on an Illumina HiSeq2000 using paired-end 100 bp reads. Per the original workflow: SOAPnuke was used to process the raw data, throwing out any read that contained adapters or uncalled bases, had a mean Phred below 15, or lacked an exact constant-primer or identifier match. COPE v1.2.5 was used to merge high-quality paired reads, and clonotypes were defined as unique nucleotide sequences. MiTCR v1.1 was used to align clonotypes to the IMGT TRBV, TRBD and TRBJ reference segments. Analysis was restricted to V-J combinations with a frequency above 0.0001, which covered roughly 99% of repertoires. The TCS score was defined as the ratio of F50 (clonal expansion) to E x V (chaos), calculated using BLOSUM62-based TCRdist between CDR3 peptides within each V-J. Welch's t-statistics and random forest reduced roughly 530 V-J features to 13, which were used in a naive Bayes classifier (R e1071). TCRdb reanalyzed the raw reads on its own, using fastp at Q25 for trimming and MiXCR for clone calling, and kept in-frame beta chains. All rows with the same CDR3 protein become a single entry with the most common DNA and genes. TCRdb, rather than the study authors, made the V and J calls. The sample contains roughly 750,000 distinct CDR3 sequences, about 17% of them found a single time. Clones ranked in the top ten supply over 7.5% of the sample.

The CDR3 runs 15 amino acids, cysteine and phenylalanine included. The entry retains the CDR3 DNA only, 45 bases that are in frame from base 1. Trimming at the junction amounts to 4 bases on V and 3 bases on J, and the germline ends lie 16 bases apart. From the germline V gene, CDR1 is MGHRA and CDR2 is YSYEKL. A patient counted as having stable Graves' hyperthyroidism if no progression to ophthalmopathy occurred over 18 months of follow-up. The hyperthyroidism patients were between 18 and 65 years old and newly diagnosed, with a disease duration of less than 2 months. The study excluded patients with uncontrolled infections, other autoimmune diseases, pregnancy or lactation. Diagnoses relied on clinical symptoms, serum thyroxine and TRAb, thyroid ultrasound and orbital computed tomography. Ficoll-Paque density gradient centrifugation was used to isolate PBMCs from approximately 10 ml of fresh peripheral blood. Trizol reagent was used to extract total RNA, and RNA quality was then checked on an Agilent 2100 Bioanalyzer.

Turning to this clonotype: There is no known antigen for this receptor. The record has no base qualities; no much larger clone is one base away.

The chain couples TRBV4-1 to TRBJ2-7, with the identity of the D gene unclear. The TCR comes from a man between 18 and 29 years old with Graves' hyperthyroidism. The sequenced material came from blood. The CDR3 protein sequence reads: CASSLQPAPIYEQYF. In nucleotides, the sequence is TGCGCCAGCAGCCTTCAGCCGGCGCCGATCTACGAGCAGTACTTC.